This is a list of T cell receptor beta chains from one sample in a study of graft-versus-host responses after intestinal transplantation. Generated by immunoSEQ multiplex PCR, the TCRdb table keeps only in-frame clones and is missing some. The sample carries about 64,000 clones, just under 95% recorded once. The starting material was bone marrow, obtained 734 days after intestinal transplantation. These receptors all stem from a human patient who received an intestinal transplant, so some T cells may come from the graft donor. The CDR3 runs from the conserved cysteine through the conserved F or W. The D gene is left open where the match is weak.

d_gene	v_gene	j_gene	CDR3aa
TRBD1	TRBV27	TRBJ2-7	CARSGTGSYEQYF
TRBD1	TRBV6-1	TRBJ2-2	CASSEISGTGTGELFF
NA	TRBV6-6	TRBJ1-1	CASRADPEAFF
NA	TRBV11-2	TRBJ1-1	CASSRLNTEAFF
NA	TRBV27	TRBJ1-6	CASSLSPAAANSPLHF
NA	TRBV2	TRBJ1-5	CASSGGSYQPQHF
NA	TRBV2	TRBJ1-3	CASSEAGTPGSGNTIYF
NA	TRBV4-1	TRBJ2-7	CASSQDEREQYF
TRBD1	TRBV5-4	TRBJ1-1	CASSSPTGGVNTEAFF
TRBD1	TRBV29-1	TRBJ2-1	CSVRRTGVDNEQFF
NA	TRBV27	TRBJ2-7	CASRPWDGPYEQYF
TRBD1	TRBV5-1	TRBJ2-3	CASSLGQGADTQYF
TRBD2	TRBV14	TRBJ2-1	CASSQDLLAGYNEQFF
TRBD1	TRBV5-4	TRBJ2-5	CASSSFQGVETQYF